These 17 T cell receptor beta chains share one sample of origin, sequenced in a study of cytomegalovirus exposure and HLA in healthy donors. 13 Jbeta primers and 60 Vbeta primers were used for the PCR. Profiled with immunoSEQ multiplex PCR; TCRdb holds only in-frame clones, not every one. This table holds approximately 200,000 clones, around 80% found once. The specimen was PBMCs. Source of these receptors: a young woman in good health and CMV-seropositive.

The CDR3 DNA is TGTGCCAGCAGCTTGGTGACAGAACAAGAGACCCAGTACTTC. Translated: CASSLVTEQETQYF. The chain joins TRBV5-5 to TRBJ2-5, with a weak D call TRBD1 (5 bases). V gave up 0 bases and J gave up 2 bases, with 8 bases separating them. The CDR3 consists of 14 residues. In germline, CDR1 is SGHKS, CDR2 YYEKEE (reference sequence).

The chain recombines TRBV5-4 with TRBJ1-2; 8 bases line up with TRBD1. This CDR3 region has 15 residues. Germline trimming cut 4 bases from V and 3 bases from J; bases unmatched to any gene: 8. From germline, CDR1 is SGHNT and CDR2 YYREEE (reference sequence). The CDR3 nucleotides are TGTGCCAGCAGCCGCAGGACAGGGTTTGACTATGGCTACACCTTC. It specifies CASSRRTGFDYGYTF.

The chain carries TRBV7-2 and TRBJ2-5; 12 bases line up with TRBD2. Germline V gene lookup returns CDR1 SGHTA and CDR2 FQGNSA. The CDR3 spans 14 residues. V lost 5 bases, J lost 13 bases, and 11 bases stayed unmatched. The CDR3 protein is CASSPGLAGIQGYF. The CDR3 DNA is TGTGCCAGCAGCCCAGGACTAGCGGGGATTCAAGGGTACTTC.

The gene calls are TRBV2 and TRBJ1-6, with D maybe TRBD1 (6 bases). Germline V lookup: CDR1 SNHLY, CDR2 FYNNEI. V was cut by 7 bases and J by 10 bases, with 20 bases left in between. The CDR3 length is 15 residues. CDR3 DNA: TGTGCCAGCACCCCCCGGGGCGCAGGGGAATCACCCCTCCACTTT. Translating gives CASTPRGAGESPLHF.

This clone was recorded once. The gene calls are TRBV6-6 and TRBJ2-5, with TRBD2 as a possible D gene (6 bases). The DNA end is a closer match to TRBJ2-7, so the J assignment may be wrong. This CDR3 is 13 amino acids long. Germline CDR1 MNHNY, CDR2 SVGAGI (reference sequence). Here the CDR3 reads CASSAPGVYEQYF. For the CDR3, the DNA is TGTGCCAGCAGCGCACCGGGAGTCTACGAGCAGTACTTC.

There are a few counts of this clone. CDR3 sequence reads: CASSQSNLWEQYF. CDR3 DNA sequence: TGTGCCAGCAGCCAATCTAACTTGTGGGAGCAGTACTTC. This chain connects TRBV7-8 to TRBJ2-7, with D uncertain. Looked up from germline, CDR1 is SGHVS and CDR2 is FQNEAQ. The CDR3 is made up of 13 amino acids. V lost 5 bases and J lost 7, with 15 bases in between.

The chain employs TRBV9 and TRBJ1-3; D is unclear. The V end was cut by 0 bases, the J end by 3 bases, with 19 bases between. The germline CDR1 and CDR2 sequences are SGDLS and YYNGEE. This CDR3 contains 18 residues. CDR3 DNA: TGTGCCAGCAGCGTAGAGCCCCCTCTCCAACCCTATGGAAACACCATATATTTT. Translated: CASSVEPPLQPYGNTIYF. The whole variable domain, filled in from reference TRBV9 and TRBJ1-3, reads DSGVTQTPKHLITATGQRVTLRCSPRSGDLSVYWYQQSLDQGLQFLIQYYNGEERAKGNILERFSAQQFPDLHSELNLSSLELGDSALYFCASSVEPPLQPYGNTIYFGEGSWLTVV.

The chain carries TRBV19 and TRBJ1-1, with 8 bases that match TRBD1. Germline CDR1 LNHDA, CDR2 SQIVND (reference sequence). V shed 5 bases and J 4 bases; nucleotides not matched to a gene: 6. The CDR3 consists of 14 residues. The CDR3 spells CASSSQTGATEAFF. DNA of the CDR3: TGTGCCAGTAGTTCCCAGACAGGGGCCACTGAAGCTTTCTTT.

The CDR3 bases are TGCGCCAGCAGCCAAGATACTGGCGGGAGCGCATACGAGCAGTACTTC. Its translation: CASSQDTGGSAYEQYF. The chain uses TRBV4-3 and TRBJ2-7, with 7 bases matching TRBD2. CDR1 is LGHNA, CDR2 YSLEER, per germline. The trim removed 0 bases at V and 4 bases at J, leaving 9 bases unmatched. This CDR3 is built from 16 residues.

The count of this clone is one. The chain combines TRBV5-1 with TRBJ2-2, with TRBD2 identical over 11 bases. V was pared by 4 bases and J by 5 bases, with 4 bases of the junction left unmatched. The CDR3 totals 15 residues. CDR1 and CDR2 from the germline V gene are SGHRS and YFSETQ. Here the CDR3 DNA reads TGCGCCAGCAGCGTAGCGGGGGGGCGAACCGGGGAGCTGTTTTTT. This sequence encodes CASSVAGGRTGELFF.

V usage is TRBV7-9 and J usage is TRBJ1-4; the match to TRBD1 covers 8 bases. The CDR3 contains 14 residues. Germline-derived CDR1 and CDR2 are SEHNR and FQNEAQ (reference sequence). With V trimmed by 6 bases and J by 7 bases, 7 bases remained unmatched. In nucleotides, the CDR3 is TGTGCCAGCAGGCCGGGGACAGGAACTGAAAAACTGTTTTTT. This codes for CASRPGTGTEKLFF.

This CDR3 reads CASSSGQSYEQYF. The CDR3 nucleotides are TGTGCCAGCAGCTCTGGACAGTCCTACGAGCAGTACTTC. The V gene is TRBV13, the J gene TRBJ2-5; TRBD1 is a possible D gene (6 bases). The DNA end favors TRBJ2-7, so the J call may be wrong. Germline lookup yields CDR1 PRHDT and CDR2 FYEKMQ (reference sequence). The CDR3 loop spans 13 amino acids.

This clone was counted between two and nine times. This chain connects TRBV2 to TRBJ1-2; D not resolved. The CDR3 runs 14 residues. Per the germline V gene, CDR1 is SNHLY and CDR2 is FYNNEI. Between the trimmed V and J ends, which lost 2 bases and 4 bases, there was a span of 11 bases. CDR3 loop: CASSERGQVYGYTF. The CDR3 DNA reads as TGTGCCAGCAGTGAACGTGGTCAGGTCTATGGCTACACCTTC.

The genes are TRBV5-1 and TRBJ2-7; TRBD1 is a possible D gene (7 bases). The CDR3 is 16 amino acids. The germline V and J ends were trimmed by 1 base and 3 bases, with 17 bases remaining between them. Per germline, CDR1 SGHRS and CDR2 YFSETQ. In nucleotides, the CDR3 is TGCGCCAGCAGCTTGCCCGGCCAGGGGGGCCGCTACGAGCAGTACTTC. This codes for CASSLPGQGGRYEQYF.

A few counts support this clone. The chain is built from TRBV4-2 and TRBJ2-2; 7 bases fit TRBD2. The germline gives CDR1 LGHNA, CDR2 YNFKEQ. This CDR3 comprises 18 residues. The ends lost 1 base at V and 7 bases at J; junction bases unmatched: 15. In nucleotides, the CDR3 is TGTGCCAGCAGCCAAGGAAGGACCGGGGACCGGGAGGACGGGGAGCTGTTTTTT. Encoded protein: CASSQGRTGDREDGELFF.

The genes are TRBV18 and TRBJ2-1; TRBD2 matches at 10 bases. The trim removed 2 bases at V and 9 bases at J, leaving 10 bases unmatched. CDR3 size: 16 residues. Germline V gene data show CDR1 as KGHSH and CDR2 as LQKENI. CDR3: CASSPISSGSRGEQFF. CDR3 bases: TGTGCCAGCTCACCAATTTCTAGCGGGAGCAGGGGTGAGCAGTTCTTC. The full variable domain, in which reference TRBV18 and TRBJ2-1 provide the parts outside the CDR3, is NAGVMQNPRHLVRRRGQEARLRCSPMKGHSHVYWYRQLPEEGLKFMVYLQKENIIDESGMPKERFSAEFPKEGPSILRIQQVVRGDSAAYFCASSPISSGSRGEQFFGPGTRLTVL.

A single count supports this clone. The chain joins TRBV6-5 to TRBJ1-2; a weak D match, TRBD1 (6 bases). V gave up 7 bases and J gave up 3 bases, with 18 bases separating them. The CDR3 runs to 15 residues. Germline V gene lookup returns CDR1 MNHEY and CDR2 SVGAGI. In DNA, the CDR3 is TGTGCCAGCACCCCCGTACCAGGGGATGACTATGGCTACACCTTC. Its protein product is CASTPVPGDDYGYTF.